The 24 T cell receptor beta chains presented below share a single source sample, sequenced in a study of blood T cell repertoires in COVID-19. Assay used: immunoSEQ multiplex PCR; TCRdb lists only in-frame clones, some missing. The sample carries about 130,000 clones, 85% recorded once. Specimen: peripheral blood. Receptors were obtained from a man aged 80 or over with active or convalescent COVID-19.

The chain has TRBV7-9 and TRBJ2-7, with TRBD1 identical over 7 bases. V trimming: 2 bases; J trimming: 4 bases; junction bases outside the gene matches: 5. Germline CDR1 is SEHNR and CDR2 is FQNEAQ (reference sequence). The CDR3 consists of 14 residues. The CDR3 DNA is TGTGCCAGCAGCTTAATGACAGGGTCATACGAGCAGTACTTC. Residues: CASSLMTGSYEQYF.

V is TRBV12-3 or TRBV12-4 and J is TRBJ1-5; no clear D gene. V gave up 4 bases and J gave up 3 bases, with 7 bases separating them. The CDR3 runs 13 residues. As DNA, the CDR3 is TGTGCCAGCAGTTGGGCAGACAATCAGCCCCAGCATTTT. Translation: CASSWADNQPQHF.

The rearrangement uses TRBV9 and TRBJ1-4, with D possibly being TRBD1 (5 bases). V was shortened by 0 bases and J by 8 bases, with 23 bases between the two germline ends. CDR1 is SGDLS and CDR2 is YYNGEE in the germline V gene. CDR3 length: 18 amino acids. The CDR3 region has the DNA TGTGCCAGCAGCGTAGCTGCCGACAGTGGGGGGAGCAGAGAAAAACTGTTTTTT. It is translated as CASSVAADSGGSREKLFF.

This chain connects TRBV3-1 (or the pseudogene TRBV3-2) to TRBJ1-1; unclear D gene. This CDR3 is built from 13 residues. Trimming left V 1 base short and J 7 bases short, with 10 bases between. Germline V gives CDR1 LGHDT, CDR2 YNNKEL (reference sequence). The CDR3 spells CASSQVGGFEAFF. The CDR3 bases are TGTGCCAGCAGCCAAGTCGGCGGATTTGAAGCTTTCTTT.

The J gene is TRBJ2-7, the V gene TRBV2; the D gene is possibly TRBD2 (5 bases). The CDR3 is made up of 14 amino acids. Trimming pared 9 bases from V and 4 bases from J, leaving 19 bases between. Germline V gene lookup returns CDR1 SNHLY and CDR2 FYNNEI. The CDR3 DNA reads TGTGCCAGTACCGTGATGGGAGACCAGTACGAGCAGTACTTC. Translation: CASTVMGDQYEQYF.

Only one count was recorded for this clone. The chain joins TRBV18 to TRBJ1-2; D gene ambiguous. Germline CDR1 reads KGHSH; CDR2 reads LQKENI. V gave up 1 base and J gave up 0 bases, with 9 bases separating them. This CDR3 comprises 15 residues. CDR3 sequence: CASSPLGKSNYGYTF. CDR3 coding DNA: TGTGCCAGCTCACCACTTGGCAAATCTAACTATGGCTACACCTTC.

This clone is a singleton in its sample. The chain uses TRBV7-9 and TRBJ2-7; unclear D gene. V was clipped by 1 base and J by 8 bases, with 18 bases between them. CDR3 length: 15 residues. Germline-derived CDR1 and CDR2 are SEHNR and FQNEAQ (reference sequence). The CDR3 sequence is CASSLEFGTARKQYF. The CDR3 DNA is TGTGCCAGCAGCTTAGAGTTTGGCACAGCAAGGAAGCAGTACTTC. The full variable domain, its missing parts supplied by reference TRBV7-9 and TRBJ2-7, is DTGVSQNPRHKITKRGQNVTFRCDPISEHNRLYWYRQTLGQGPEFLTYFQNEAQLEKSRLLSDRFSAERPKGSFSTLEIQRTEQGDSAMYLCASSLEFGTARKQYFGPGTRLTVT.

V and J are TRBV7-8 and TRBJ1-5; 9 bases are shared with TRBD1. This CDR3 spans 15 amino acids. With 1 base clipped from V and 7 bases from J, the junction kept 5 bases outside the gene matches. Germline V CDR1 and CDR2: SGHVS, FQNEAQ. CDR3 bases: TGTGCCAGCAGCTTAGTCGGAACAGGGGGCCAGCCCCAGCATTTT. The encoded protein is CASSLVGTGGQPQHF.

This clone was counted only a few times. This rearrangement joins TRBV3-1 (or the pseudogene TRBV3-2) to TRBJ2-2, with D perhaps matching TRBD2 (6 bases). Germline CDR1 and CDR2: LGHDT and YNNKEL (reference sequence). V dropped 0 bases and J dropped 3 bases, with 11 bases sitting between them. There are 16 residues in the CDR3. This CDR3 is CASSQEAGKYTGELFF. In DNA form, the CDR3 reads TGTGCCAGCAGCCAAGAGGCGGGAAAATACACCGGGGAGCTGTTTTTT.

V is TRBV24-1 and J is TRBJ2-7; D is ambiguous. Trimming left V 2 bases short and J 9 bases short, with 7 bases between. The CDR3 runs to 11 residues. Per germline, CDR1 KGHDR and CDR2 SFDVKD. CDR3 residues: CATSDSGGQYF. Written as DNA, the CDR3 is TGTGCCACCAGTGATTCCGGCGGGCAGTACTTC.

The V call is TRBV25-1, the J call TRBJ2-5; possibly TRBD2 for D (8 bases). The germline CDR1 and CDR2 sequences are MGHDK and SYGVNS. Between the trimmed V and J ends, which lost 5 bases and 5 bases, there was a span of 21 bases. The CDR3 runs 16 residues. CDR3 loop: CASSYQGGLVFETQYF. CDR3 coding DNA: TGTGCCAGCAGTTATCAGGGGGGACTAGTCTTCGAGACCCAGTACTTC.

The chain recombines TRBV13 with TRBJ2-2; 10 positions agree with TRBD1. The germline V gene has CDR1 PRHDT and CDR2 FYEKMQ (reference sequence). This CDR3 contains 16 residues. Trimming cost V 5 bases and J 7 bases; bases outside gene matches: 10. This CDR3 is CASSPPGQGISGELFF. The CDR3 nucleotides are TGTGCCAGCAGCCCCCCGGGACAGGGGATTAGCGGGGAGCTGTTTTTT.

The CDR3 loop reads CASSLGSGLTYNEQFF. The CDR3 DNA follows: TGTGCCAGCAGCTTGGGTAGCGGGTTAACCTACAATGAGCAGTTCTTC. The gene calls are TRBV5-5 and TRBJ2-1; 7 bases are a match to TRBD2. Per the germline V gene, CDR1 is SGHKS and CDR2 is YYEKEE (reference sequence). With 0 bases clipped from V and 2 bases from J, the junction kept 5 bases outside the gene matches. The CDR3 has 16 amino acids.

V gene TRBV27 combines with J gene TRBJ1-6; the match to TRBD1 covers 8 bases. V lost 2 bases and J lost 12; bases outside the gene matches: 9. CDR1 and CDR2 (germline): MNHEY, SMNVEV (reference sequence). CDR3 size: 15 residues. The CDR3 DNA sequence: TGTGCCAGCAGTTTAACCGGGACAGGCCGGGGACCCCTCCACTTT. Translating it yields CASSLTGTGRGPLHF.

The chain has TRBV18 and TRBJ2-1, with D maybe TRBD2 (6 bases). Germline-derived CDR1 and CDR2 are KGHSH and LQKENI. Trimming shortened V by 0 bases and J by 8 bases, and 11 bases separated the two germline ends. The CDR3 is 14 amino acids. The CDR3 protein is CASSPPAGIYEQFF. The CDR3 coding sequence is TGTGCCAGCTCACCACCGGCGGGAATCTATGAGCAGTTCTTC.

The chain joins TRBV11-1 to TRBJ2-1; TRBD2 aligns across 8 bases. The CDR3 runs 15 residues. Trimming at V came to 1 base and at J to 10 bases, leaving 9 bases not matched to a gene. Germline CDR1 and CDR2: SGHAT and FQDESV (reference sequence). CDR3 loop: CASSLGGGRRSEQFF. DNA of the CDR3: TGTGCCAGCAGCTTAGGTGGCGGGAGGCGATCGGAGCAGTTCTTC. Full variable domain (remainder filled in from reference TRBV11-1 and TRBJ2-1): EAEVAQSPRYKITEKSQAVAFWCDPISGHATLYWYRQILGQGPELLVQFQDESVVDDSQLPKDRFSAERLKGVDSTLKIQPAELGDSAMYLCASSLGGGRRSEQFFGPGTRLTVL.

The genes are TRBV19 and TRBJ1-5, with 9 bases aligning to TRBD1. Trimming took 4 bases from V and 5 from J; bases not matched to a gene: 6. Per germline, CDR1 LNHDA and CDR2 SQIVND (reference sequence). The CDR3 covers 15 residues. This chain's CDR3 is CASSKRDREDQPQHF. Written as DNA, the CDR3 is TGTGCCAGTAGTAAAAGGGACAGGGAGGATCAGCCCCAGCATTTT. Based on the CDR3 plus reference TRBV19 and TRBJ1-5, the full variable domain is DGGITQSPKYLFRKEGQNVTLSCEQNLNHDAMYWYRQDPGQGLRLIYYSQIVNDFQKGDIAEGYSVSREKKESFPLTVTSAQKNPTAFYLCASSKRDREDQPQHFGDGTRLSIL.

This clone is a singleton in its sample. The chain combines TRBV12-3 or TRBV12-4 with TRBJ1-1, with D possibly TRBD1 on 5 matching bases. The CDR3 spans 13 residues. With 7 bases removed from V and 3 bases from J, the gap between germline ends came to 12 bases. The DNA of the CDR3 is TGTGCCAGCACCACCAGACAGTACACTGAAGCTTTCTTT. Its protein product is CASTTRQYTEAFF.

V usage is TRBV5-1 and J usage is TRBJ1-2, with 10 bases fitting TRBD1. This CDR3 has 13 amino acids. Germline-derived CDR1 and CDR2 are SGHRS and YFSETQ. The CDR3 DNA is TGCGCTTCAGAGGGGACAGGGGCACATGGCTACACCTTC. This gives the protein CASEGTGAHGYTF.

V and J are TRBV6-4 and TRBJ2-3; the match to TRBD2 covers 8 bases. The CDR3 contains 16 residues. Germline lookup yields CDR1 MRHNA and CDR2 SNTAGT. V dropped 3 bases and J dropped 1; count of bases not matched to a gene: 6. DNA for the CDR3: TGTGCCAGCAGTGATCTTCCGGGAGGGGGCACAGATACGCAGTATTTT. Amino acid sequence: CASSDLPGGGTDTQYF.

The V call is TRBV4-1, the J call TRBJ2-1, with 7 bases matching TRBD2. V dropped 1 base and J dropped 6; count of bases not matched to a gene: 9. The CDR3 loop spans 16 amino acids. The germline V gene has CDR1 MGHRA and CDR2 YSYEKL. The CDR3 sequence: CASSQGPSGGFNEQFF. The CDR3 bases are TGCGCCAGCAGCCAAGGGCCTAGCGGAGGATTCAATGAGCAGTTCTTC.

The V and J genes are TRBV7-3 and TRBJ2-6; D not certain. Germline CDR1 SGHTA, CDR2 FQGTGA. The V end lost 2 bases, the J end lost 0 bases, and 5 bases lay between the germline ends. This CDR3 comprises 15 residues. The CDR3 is CASSLVLSGANVLTF. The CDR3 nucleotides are TGTGCCAGCAGCTTAGTCCTCTCTGGGGCCAACGTCCTGACTTTC.

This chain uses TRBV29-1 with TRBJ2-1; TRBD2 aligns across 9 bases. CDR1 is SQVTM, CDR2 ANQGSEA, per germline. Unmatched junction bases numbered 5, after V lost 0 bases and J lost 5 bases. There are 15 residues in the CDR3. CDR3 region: CSVEERGGRNNEQFF. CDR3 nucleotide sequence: TGCAGCGTTGAAGAGCGGGGGGGCCGGAACAATGAGCAGTTCTTC.

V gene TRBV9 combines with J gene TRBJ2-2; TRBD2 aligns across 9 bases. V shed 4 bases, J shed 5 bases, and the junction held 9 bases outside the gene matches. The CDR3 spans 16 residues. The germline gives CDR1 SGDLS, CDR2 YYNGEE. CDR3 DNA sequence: TGTGCCAGCAGCCTCCACCGACTAGCGGAAACCGGGGAGCTGTTTTTT. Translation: CASSLHRLAETGELFF.